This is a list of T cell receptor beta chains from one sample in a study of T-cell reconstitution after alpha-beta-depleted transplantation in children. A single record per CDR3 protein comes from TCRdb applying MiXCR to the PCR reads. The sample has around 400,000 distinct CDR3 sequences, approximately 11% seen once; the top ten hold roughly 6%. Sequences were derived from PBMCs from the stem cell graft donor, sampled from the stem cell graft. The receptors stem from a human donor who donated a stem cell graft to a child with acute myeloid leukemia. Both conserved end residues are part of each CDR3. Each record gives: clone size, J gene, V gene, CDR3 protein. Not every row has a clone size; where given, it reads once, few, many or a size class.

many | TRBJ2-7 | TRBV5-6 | CASSKWTGYFYEQYF
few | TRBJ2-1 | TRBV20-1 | CCARDLSSGSSNNEQFF
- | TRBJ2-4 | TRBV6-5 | CASSYYREASDIQYF
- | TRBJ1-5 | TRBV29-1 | CSVGPGPGNQPQHF
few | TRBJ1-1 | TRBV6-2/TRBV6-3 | CASLTAGRRGTEAFF
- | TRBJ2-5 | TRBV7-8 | CASSSGRGGTQYF
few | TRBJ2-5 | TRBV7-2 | CASSLGYDWETQYF
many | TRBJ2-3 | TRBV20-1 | CSARDSGRAPSDTQYF
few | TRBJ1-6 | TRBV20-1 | CSARGRGAAPLHF
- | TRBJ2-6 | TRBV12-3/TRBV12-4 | CASSGQSLSGANVLTF
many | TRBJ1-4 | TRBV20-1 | CSAPKGQYNEKLFF
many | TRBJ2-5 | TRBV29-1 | CSVVLAGAQETQYF
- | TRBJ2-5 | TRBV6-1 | CASSRERKETQYF
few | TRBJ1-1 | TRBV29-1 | CSVGTGFGSYFEAFF
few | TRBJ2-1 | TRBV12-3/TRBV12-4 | CASSSRTVHNEQFF
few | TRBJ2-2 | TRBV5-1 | CASSSAGAGSGTGELFF
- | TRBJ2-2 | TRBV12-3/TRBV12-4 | CASIPTSGTGGFGELFF
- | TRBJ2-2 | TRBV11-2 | CASSSPSGSDTGELFF
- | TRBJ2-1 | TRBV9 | CASSPPSGASPSYNEQFF
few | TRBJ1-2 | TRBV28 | CASRTGTDGYTF
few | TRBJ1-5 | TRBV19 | CASRNTQGLRLNQPQHF